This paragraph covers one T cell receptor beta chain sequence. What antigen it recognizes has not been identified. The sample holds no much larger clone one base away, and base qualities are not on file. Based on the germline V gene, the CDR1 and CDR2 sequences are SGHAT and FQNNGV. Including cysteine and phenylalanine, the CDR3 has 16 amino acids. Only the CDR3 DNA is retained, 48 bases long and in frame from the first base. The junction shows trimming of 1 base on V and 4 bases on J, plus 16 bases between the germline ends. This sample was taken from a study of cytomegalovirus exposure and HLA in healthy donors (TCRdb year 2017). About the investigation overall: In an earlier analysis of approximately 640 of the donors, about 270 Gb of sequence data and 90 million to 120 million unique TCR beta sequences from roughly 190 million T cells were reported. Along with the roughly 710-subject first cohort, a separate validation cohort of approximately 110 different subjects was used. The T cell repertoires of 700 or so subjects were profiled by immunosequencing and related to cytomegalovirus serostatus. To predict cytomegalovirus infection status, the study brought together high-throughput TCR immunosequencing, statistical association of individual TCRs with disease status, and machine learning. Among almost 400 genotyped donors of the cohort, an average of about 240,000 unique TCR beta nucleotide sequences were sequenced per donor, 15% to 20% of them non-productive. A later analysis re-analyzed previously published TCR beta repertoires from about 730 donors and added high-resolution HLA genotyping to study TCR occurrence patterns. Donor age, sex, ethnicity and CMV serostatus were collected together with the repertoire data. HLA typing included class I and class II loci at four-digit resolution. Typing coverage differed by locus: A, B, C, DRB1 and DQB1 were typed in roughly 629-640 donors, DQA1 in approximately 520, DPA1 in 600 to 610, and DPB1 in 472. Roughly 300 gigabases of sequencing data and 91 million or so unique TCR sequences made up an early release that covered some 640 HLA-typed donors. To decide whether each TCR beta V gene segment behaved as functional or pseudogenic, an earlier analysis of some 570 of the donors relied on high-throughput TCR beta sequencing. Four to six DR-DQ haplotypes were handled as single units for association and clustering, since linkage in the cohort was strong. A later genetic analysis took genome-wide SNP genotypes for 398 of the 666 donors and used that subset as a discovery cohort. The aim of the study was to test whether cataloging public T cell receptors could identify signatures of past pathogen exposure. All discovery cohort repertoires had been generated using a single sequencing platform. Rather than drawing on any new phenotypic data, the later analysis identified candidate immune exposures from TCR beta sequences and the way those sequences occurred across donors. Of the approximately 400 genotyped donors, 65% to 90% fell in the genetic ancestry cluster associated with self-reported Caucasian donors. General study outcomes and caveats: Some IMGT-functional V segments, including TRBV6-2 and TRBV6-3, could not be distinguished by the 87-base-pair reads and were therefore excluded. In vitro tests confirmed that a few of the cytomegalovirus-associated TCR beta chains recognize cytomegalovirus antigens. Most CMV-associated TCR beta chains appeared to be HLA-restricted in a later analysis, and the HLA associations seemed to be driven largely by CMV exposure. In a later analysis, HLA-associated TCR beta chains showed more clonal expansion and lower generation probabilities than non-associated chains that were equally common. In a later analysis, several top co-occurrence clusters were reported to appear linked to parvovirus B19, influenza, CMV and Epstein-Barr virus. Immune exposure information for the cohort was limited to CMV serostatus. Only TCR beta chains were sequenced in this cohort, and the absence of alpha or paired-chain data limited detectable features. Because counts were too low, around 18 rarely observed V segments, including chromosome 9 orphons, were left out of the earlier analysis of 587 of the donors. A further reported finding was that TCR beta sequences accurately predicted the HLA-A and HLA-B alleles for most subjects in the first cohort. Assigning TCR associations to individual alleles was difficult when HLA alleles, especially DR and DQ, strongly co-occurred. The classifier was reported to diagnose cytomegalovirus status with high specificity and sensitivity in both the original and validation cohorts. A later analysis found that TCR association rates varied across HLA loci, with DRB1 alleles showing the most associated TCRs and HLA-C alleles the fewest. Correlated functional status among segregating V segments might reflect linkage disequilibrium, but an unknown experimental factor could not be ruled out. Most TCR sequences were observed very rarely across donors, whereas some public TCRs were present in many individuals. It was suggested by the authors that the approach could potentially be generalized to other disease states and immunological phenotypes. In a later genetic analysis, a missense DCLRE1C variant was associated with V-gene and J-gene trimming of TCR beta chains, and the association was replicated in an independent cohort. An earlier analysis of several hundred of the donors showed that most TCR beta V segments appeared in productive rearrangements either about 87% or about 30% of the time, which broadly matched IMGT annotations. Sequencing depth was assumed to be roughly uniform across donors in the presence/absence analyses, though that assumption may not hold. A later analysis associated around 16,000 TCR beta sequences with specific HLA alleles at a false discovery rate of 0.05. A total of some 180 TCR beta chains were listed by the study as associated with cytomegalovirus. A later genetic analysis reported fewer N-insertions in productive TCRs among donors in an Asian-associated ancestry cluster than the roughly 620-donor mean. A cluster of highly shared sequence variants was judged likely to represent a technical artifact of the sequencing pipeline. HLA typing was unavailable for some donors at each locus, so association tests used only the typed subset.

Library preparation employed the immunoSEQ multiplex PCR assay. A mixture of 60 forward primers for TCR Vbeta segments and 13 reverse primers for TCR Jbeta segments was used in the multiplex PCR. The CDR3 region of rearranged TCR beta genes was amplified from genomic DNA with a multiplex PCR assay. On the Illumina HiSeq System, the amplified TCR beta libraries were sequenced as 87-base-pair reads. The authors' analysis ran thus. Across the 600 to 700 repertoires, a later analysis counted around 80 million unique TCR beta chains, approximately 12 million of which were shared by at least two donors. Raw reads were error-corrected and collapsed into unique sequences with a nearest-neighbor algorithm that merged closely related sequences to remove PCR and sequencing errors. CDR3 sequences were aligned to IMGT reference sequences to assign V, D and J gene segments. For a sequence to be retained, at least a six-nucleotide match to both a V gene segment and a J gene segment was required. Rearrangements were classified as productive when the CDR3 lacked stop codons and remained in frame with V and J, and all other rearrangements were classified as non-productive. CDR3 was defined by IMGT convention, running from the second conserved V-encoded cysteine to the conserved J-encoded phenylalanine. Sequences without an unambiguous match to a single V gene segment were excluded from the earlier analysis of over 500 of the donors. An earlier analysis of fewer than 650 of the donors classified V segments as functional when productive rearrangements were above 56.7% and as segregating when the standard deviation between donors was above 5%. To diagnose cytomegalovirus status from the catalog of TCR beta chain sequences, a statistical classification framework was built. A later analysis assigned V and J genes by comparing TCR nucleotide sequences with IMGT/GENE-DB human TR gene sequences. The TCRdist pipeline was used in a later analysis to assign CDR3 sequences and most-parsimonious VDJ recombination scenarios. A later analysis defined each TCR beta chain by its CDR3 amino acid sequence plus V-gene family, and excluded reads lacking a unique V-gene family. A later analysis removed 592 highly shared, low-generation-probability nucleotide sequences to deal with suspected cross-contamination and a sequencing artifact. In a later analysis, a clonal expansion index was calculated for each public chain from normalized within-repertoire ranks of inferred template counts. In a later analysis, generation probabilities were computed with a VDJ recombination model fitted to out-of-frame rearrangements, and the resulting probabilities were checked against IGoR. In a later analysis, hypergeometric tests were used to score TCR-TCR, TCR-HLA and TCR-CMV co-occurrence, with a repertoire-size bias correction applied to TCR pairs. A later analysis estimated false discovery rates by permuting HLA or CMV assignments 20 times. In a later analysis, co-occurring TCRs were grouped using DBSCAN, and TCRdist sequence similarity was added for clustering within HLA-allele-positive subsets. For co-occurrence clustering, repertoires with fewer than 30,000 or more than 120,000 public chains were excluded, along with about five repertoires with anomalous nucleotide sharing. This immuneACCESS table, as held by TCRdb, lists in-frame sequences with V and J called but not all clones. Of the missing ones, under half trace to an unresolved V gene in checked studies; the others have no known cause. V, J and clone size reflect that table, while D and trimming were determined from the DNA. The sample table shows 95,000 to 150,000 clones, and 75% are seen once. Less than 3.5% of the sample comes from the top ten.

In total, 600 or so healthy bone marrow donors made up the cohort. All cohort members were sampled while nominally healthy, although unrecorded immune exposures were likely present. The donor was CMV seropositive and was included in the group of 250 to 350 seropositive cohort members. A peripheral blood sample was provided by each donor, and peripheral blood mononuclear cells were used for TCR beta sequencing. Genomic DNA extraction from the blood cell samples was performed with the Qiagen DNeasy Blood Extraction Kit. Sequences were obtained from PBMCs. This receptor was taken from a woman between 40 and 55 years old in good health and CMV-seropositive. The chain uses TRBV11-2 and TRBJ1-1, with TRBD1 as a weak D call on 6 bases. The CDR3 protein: CASSLVSEGGGTEAFF. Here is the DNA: TGTGCCAGCAGCTTAGTATCCGAAGGGGGGGGCACTGAAGCTTTCTTT.